This is a list of T cell receptor beta chains from one sample in a study of regulatory T cells in long-lasting Graves disease. MiXCR was run by TCRdb on the multiplex PCR reads, yielding one entry per CDR3 protein. The table lists 390,000 or so distinct CDR3 sequences, more than 20% of them singletons, with approximately 28% in the top ten. The sample in question was peripheral blood mononuclear cells (PBMCs), obtained when the disease was refractory, from a patient treated with antithyroid drugs. These receptor sequences come from a woman aged 40 to 55 with Graves disease. CDR3s include the opening cysteine and the closing phenylalanine or tryptophan. Each record gives: J gene, V gene, D gene, clone size, CDR3 DNA, CDR3 protein. The D gene is left open where the match is weak. Clone size is not always given. Where it is, it says once, few, many or a class for expanded clones.

j_gene: TRBJ1-4
v_gene: TRBV25-1
d_gene: NA
abundance: NA
CDR3nt: TGTGCCAGCATGACCGGACTCGCGGGGGAAAAACTGTTTTTT
CDR3aa: CASMTGLAGEKLFF

j_gene: TRBJ1-1
v_gene: TRBV2
d_gene: NA
abundance: few
CDR3nt: TGTGCCAGCAGGGGACTACAGTTAGGGAACACTGAAGCTTTCTTT
CDR3aa: CASRGLQLGNTEAFF

j_gene: TRBJ2-7
v_gene: TRBV7-9
d_gene: TRBD1
abundance: many
CDR3nt: TGTGCCAGCAGCCCTGACAGGGGAAGCGAGCAGTACTTC
CDR3aa: CASSPDRGSEQYF

j_gene: TRBJ2-5
v_gene: TRBV19
d_gene: NA
abundance: NA
CDR3nt: TGTGCCAGTAGTCCATCTCCCCCTGACAGGTACCAAGAGACCCAGTACTTC
CDR3aa: CASSPSPPDRYQETQYF

j_gene: TRBJ2-7
v_gene: TRBV4-1
d_gene: NA
abundance: few
CDR3nt: TGCGCCAGCAGCCAAGTAGGCTACCCCTCCTACGAGCAGTACTTC
CDR3aa: CASSQVGYPSYEQYF

j_gene: TRBJ2-7
v_gene: TRBV28
d_gene: TRBD1
abundance: many
CDR3nt: TGTGCCAGCAGTTCGGGACAGAATCCCCACGAGCAGTACTTC
CDR3aa: CASSSGQNPHEQYF

j_gene: TRBJ1-5
v_gene: TRBV20-1
d_gene: NA
abundance: few
CDR3nt: TGCAGTGCTAGAGAGGAGCCCGGGGGGCCCCAGCATTTT
CDR3aa: CSAREEPGGPQHF

j_gene: TRBJ1-2
v_gene: TRBV7-3
d_gene: NA
abundance: NA
CDR3nt: TGTGCCAGCAGCTTATACGGGGGCGATGGTGGCTACACCTTC
CDR3aa: CASSLYGGDGGYTF

j_gene: TRBJ2-5
v_gene: TRBV28
d_gene: TRBD1
abundance: NA
CDR3nt: TGTGCCAGCAGCGACAGGGTCCCAGAGACCCAGTACTTC
CDR3aa: CASSDRVPETQYF

j_gene: TRBJ1-6
v_gene: TRBV4-1
d_gene: TRBD1
abundance: NA
CDR3nt: TGCGCCAGCAGCCGCCGGGACAGGGGCTCACCCCTCCACTTT
CDR3aa: CASSRRDRGSPLHF

j_gene: TRBJ1-5
v_gene: TRBV28
d_gene: NA
abundance: many
CDR3nt: TGTGCCAGCAAGAACAGGGATCACAATCAGCCCCAGCATTTT
CDR3aa: CASKNRDHNQPQHF

j_gene: TRBJ1-1
v_gene: TRBV2
d_gene: NA
abundance: many
CDR3nt: TGTGCCAGCACCCTCGGTAGGGCCCTCAGTAGGCGGGGTTTCTTT
CDR3aa: CASTLGRALSRRGFF

j_gene: TRBJ1-6
v_gene: TRBV2
d_gene: NA
abundance: many
CDR3nt: TGTGCCAGCAGTGTCTTCGGCCGGGGTAATTCACCCCTCCACTTT
CDR3aa: CASSVFGRGNSPLHF

j_gene: TRBJ2-2
v_gene: TRBV7-3
d_gene: NA
abundance: many
CDR3nt: TGTGCCAGCAGTCCGACTAGACCGAACACCGGGGAGCTGTTTTTT
CDR3aa: CASSPTRPNTGELFF

j_gene: TRBJ2-7
v_gene: TRBV27
d_gene: NA
abundance: NA
CDR3nt: TGTGCCAGCAGTTTAGGGCGCTTCAGAAGAATGACCTCCGAGCAGTACTTC
CDR3aa: CASSLGRFRRMTSEQYF

j_gene: TRBJ1-5
v_gene: TRBV27
d_gene: TRBD1
abundance: many
CDR3nt: TGTGCCGGGAACCGGGACAGGGGGCACTTTAGCAATCAGCCCCAGCATTTT
CDR3aa: CAGNRDRGHFSNQPQHF

j_gene: TRBJ2-7
v_gene: TRBV7-3
d_gene: NA
abundance: NA
CDR3nt: TGTGCCAGCAGCGTCCTTGGGGGTACTCTCTTCTACGAGCAGTACTTC
CDR3aa: CASSVLGGTLFYEQYF

j_gene: TRBJ1-5
v_gene: TRBV19
d_gene: NA
abundance: NA
CDR3nt: TGTGCCAGTAGTCCCAGAGGGGTATATAGCAATCAGCCCCAGCATTTT
CDR3aa: CASSPRGVYSNQPQHF

j_gene: TRBJ2-7
v_gene: TRBV28
d_gene: TRBD2
abundance: many
CDR3nt: TGTGCCAGTGGGGGGGACCCTTACTCCTACGAGCAGTACTTC
CDR3aa: CASGGDPYSYEQYF

j_gene: TRBJ2-1
v_gene: TRBV2
d_gene: NA
abundance: NA
CDR3nt: TGTGCCAGCAGTGAATCCTCCTACAATGAGCAGTTCTTC
CDR3aa: CASSESSYNEQFF

j_gene: TRBJ2-5
v_gene: TRBV5-5
d_gene: TRBD2
abundance: few
CDR3nt: TGTGCCAGCAGCTTCAGACTAGCGGAATTGGGGACCCAGTACTTC
CDR3aa: CASSFRLAELGTQYF

j_gene: TRBJ2-7
v_gene: TRBV5-1
d_gene: TRBD1
abundance: many
CDR3nt: TGCGCCAGCAGCTTGGGGAGTTCTGGGGACAGGGGGAACGAGCAGTACTTC
CDR3aa: CASSLGSSGDRGNEQYF

j_gene: TRBJ2-2
v_gene: TRBV6-1
d_gene: NA
abundance: NA
CDR3nt: TGTGCCAGCAGTGAGAAGGGATCGACAGATCTCACCGGGGAGCTGTTTTTT
CDR3aa: CASSEKGSTDLTGELFF

j_gene: TRBJ2-5
v_gene: TRBV7-9
d_gene: NA
abundance: NA
CDR3nt: TGTGCCAGCAGCTTCCCCACCGTGGGGTTAAGGACCCAGTACTTC
CDR3aa: CASSFPTVGLRTQYF

j_gene: TRBJ2-6
v_gene: TRBV19
d_gene: NA
abundance: few
CDR3nt: TGTGCCAGTAGGGACGTATCCAACGTCCTGACTTTC
CDR3aa: CASRDVSNVLTF

j_gene: TRBJ2-6
v_gene: TRBV27
d_gene: NA
abundance: few
CDR3nt: TGTGCCAGCAGTTTCACAGTACCTGGGGCCAACGTCCTGACTTTC
CDR3aa: CASSFTVPGANVLTF

j_gene: TRBJ2-7
v_gene: TRBV29-1
d_gene: TRBD2
abundance: many
CDR3nt: TGCAGCGTTGAATTAGCGGGGCCACCTAAGCAGTACTTC
CDR3aa: CSVELAGPPKQYF

j_gene: TRBJ2-1
v_gene: TRBV5-5
d_gene: TRBD2
abundance: NA
CDR3nt: TGTGCCAGCACCATTGGGAGCGGGAGATACAATGAGCAGTTCTTC
CDR3aa: CASTIGSGRYNEQFF

j_gene: TRBJ2-5
v_gene: TRBV7-8
d_gene: TRBD1
abundance: many
CDR3nt: TGTGCCAGCAGCTTAGAGGCAGGGGGCTGGGAGACCCAGTACTTC
CDR3aa: CASSLEAGGWETQYF

j_gene: TRBJ2-7
v_gene: TRBV28
d_gene: NA
abundance: many
CDR3nt: TGTGCCAGCAGTTTGAGTCGGGTCTACGAGCAGTACTTC
CDR3aa: CASSLSRVYEQYF

j_gene: TRBJ2-3
v_gene: TRBV20-1
d_gene: NA
abundance: NA
CDR3nt: TGCAGTGCTAGAGGTCCTACAGGGCCGTATACAGATACGCAGTATTTT
CDR3aa: CSARGPTGPYTDTQYF

j_gene: TRBJ2-1
v_gene: TRBV27
d_gene: NA
abundance: NA
CDR3nt: TGTGCCAGCAGTTCAGCCGGGTCCCCCAATGAGCAGTTCTTC
CDR3aa: CASSSAGSPNEQFF

j_gene: TRBJ2-7
v_gene: TRBV6-1
d_gene: NA
abundance: NA
CDR3nt: TGTGCCAGCGGGGGGAGGACCTACGAGCAGTACTTC
CDR3aa: CASGGRTYEQYF

j_gene: TRBJ1-5
v_gene: TRBV2
d_gene: TRBD1
abundance: many
CDR3nt: TGTGCCAGCAGTAATCAGGGGGCCTCTCAGCCCCAGCATTTT
CDR3aa: CASSNQGASQPQHF

j_gene: TRBJ1-5
v_gene: TRBV28
d_gene: NA
abundance: NA
CDR3nt: TGTGCCAGCACCGAGTTCAGTTATAGCAATCAGCCCCAGCATTTT
CDR3aa: CASTEFSYSNQPQHF

j_gene: TRBJ1-4
v_gene: TRBV12-3/TRBV12-4
d_gene: TRBD1
abundance: many
CDR3nt: TGTGCCAGCAGCTACGAGGGGGCATCAACTAATGAAAAACTGTTTTTT
CDR3aa: CASSYEGASTNEKLFF

j_gene: TRBJ1-1
v_gene: TRBV11-2
d_gene: NA
abundance: NA
CDR3nt: TGCGCCAGCAGCCAACAGGCGACGGGGAACACTGAAGCTTTCTTT
CDR3aa: CASSQQATGNTEAFF

j_gene: TRBJ1-1
v_gene: TRBV27
d_gene: TRBD1
abundance: many
CDR3nt: TGTGCCAGCAGTCCAAGGGGGCGCAGGAACACTGAAGCTTTCTTT
CDR3aa: CASSPRGRRNTEAFF

j_gene: TRBJ2-7
v_gene: TRBV19
d_gene: NA
abundance: few
CDR3nt: TGTGCCAGTAGCTGGACCGCTACCTCCTACGAGCAGTACTTC
CDR3aa: CASSWTATSYEQYF

j_gene: TRBJ2-5
v_gene: TRBV2
d_gene: TRBD2
abundance: few
CDR3nt: TGTGCCAGCAGCACTACCCGACTAGCGGCGTTTGCGGACCAGTACTTC
CDR3aa: CASSTTRLAAFADQYF

j_gene: TRBJ1-1
v_gene: TRBV5-1
d_gene: NA
abundance: many
CDR3nt: TGCGCCAGCAGCTTGGCCCATGGGGTGAACACTGAAGCTTTCTTT
CDR3aa: CASSLAHGVNTEAFF

j_gene: TRBJ2-2
v_gene: TRBV28
d_gene: NA
abundance: NA
CDR3nt: TGTGCCAGCAGTATAGGGGTTCCCGGGGAGCTGTTTTTT
CDR3aa: CASSIGVPGELFF

j_gene: TRBJ1-4
v_gene: TRBV11-3
d_gene: NA
abundance: NA
CDR3nt: TGTGCCAGCAGCATTAATCGGACACGGAACGAAAAACTGTTTTTT
CDR3aa: CASSINRTRNEKLFF

j_gene: TRBJ2-2
v_gene: TRBV7-8
d_gene: TRBD1
abundance: NA
CDR3nt: TGTGCCAGCGGCTTACTAGGACAGGTACCCGGGGAGCTGTTTTTT
CDR3aa: CASGLLGQVPGELFF